Below, 30 T cell receptor beta chains from the same sample are listed, as sequenced in a study of blood T cells in healthy people across ages (dated by TCRdb to about 2015). Library construction relied on 5' RACE. The listed sequencing device is Illumina HiSeq 2500. A second 7 to 11 cycle PCR used a sample-barcoded 5' primer and a J-beta primer mix. TCRdb reworked the public reads: Q25 trimming with fastp, MiXCR clone assembly, productive beta chains retained. Rows are combined by CDR3 protein, so each entry shows the most common genes and DNA. The sample data list some 1,500,000 distinct CDR3 sequences, and less than 45% of these were observed just once. The ten largest clonotypes hold more than 4% of the sample. The specimen sequenced was blood. The source is a woman younger than 30 in good health.

V is TRBV5-1 and J is TRBJ2-7, with 14 bases lining up with TRBD2. CDR1 is SGHRS, CDR2 YFSETQ, per germline. V gave up 1 base and J gave up 7 bases; unmatched junction bases: 13. The CDR3 is made up of 18 amino acids. CDR3 DNA: TGCGCCAGCAGCTTGCCGACTAGCGGGGGGGCTCTAGAAAATGAGCAGTACTTC. Amino acid sequence: CASSLPTSGGALENEQYF.

J is TRBJ2-1 and V is TRBV24-1; 8 positions match TRBD1. Germline V gives CDR1 KGHDR, CDR2 SFDVKD. The ends lost 3 bases at V and 6 bases at J; junction bases unmatched: 6. The CDR3 runs 15 residues. The CDR3: CATSDTGQGGNEQFF. As DNA, the CDR3 is TGTGCCACCAGTGATACTGGACAGGGAGGCAATGAGCAGTTCTTC.

CDR3 DNA sequence: TGTGCCAGCAGCAAAATGACGGACTCTTCCGGCTACACCTTC. Protein: CASSKMTDSSGYTF. This rearrangement joins TRBV4-2 to TRBJ1-2; D unclear. CDR1 is LGHNA, CDR2 YNFKEQ, per germline. The CDR3 is 14 residues long. Trimming left V 5 bases short and J 8 bases short, with 18 bases between.

The V call is TRBV29-1, the J call TRBJ2-4; D uncertain. The CDR3 spans 13 residues. V was clipped by 7 bases and J by 0 bases, with 10 bases between them. In germline, CDR1 is SQVTM, CDR2 ANQGSEA. Here the CDR3 reads CSAAPLAKNIQYF. Written as DNA, the CDR3 is TGCAGCGCTGCCCCACTAGCCAAAAACATTCAGTACTTC.

This rearrangement joins TRBV20-1 to TRBJ1-2, with 8 nucleotides matching TRBD1. The V gene's germline CDR1 is DFQATT and CDR2 SNEGSKA (reference sequence). Trimming took 1 base from V and 8 from J; bases not matched to a gene: 12. The CDR3 extends over 15 amino acids. The CDR3: CSARGSDRGVRGYTF. The CDR3 coding sequence is TGCAGTGCTAGAGGGAGTGACAGGGGAGTTCGGGGCTACACCTTC.

The chain has TRBV20-1 and TRBJ2-5; the D call may be TRBD1 or TRBD2 (5 bases each). CDR1 and CDR2 (germline): DFQATT, SNEGSKA (reference sequence). V was trimmed by 0 bases and J by 11 bases, leaving 22 bases between them. This CDR3 contains 15 residues. CDR3 sequence: CSARDPGTLIDEQYF. CDR3 coding DNA: TGCAGTGCTAGAGATCCGGGGACGCTAATCGATGAGCAGTACTTC.

This clonotype was picked up a small number of times. The gene calls are TRBV4-1 and TRBJ2-5; D remains unclear. CDR3 length equals 14 residues. CDR1 and CDR2 from the germline V gene are MGHRA and YSYEKL. Between the trimmed V and J ends, which lost 2 bases and 5 bases, there was a span of 12 bases. The CDR3 nucleotides are TGCGCCAGCAGCCAAAACCCAAGGCAGGAGACCCAGTACTTC. This gives the protein CASSQNPRQETQYF.

This clonotype was counted many times. The chain couples TRBV12-3 or TRBV12-4 to TRBJ1-2; D remains ambiguous. The CDR3 has 12 residues. V gave up 4 bases and J gave up 2 bases, with 5 bases separating them. The CDR3 region is CASSYRNYGYTF. The CDR3 nucleotides read TGTGCCAGCAGTTATAGAAACTATGGCTACACCTTC.

This clonotype has only a few counts. The J gene is TRBJ2-1, the V gene TRBV24-1, with 8 positions matching TRBD1. V shed 4 bases, J shed 3 bases, and the junction held 7 bases outside the gene matches. CDR1 is KGHDR and CDR2 is SFDVKD in the germline V gene. This CDR3 region has 16 residues. This chain's CDR3 is CATSDTGQGLYNEQFF. In DNA form, the CDR3 reads TGTGCCACCAGTGACACCGGACAGGGTCTCTACAATGAGCAGTTCTTC.

V usage is TRBV5-6 and J usage is TRBJ1-2; no reliable D call. CDR1 is SGHDT, CDR2 YYEEEE, per germline. The V end was cut by 4 bases, the J end by 8 bases, with 15 bases between. The CDR3 runs 13 residues. This CDR3 is CASSGEAPSGYTF. The CDR3, as DNA: TGTGCCAGCAGCGGTGAGGCTCCTTCGGGCTACACCTTC.

The chain links TRBV7-2 to TRBJ1-2; D perhaps matches TRBD1 (5 bases). Germline V gene data show CDR1 as SGHTA and CDR2 as FQGNSA. V lost 4 bases and J lost 8, with 17 bases in between. This CDR3 is 14 amino acids long. The CDR3 loop is CASSSSGTAIGYTF. CDR3 nucleotides: TGTGCCAGCAGCTCCTCCGGGACGGCTATCGGCTACACCTTC.

The chain couples TRBV6-5 to TRBJ2-2; D is ambiguous. CDR1 is MNHEY, CDR2 SVGAGI, per germline. Trimming cost V 3 bases and J 6 bases, with 5 bases left between them. CDR3 length: 12 amino acids. The CDR3 loop reads CASSYGSGELFF. In DNA, the CDR3 is TGTGCCAGCAGTTATGGGTCCGGGGAGCTGTTTTTT.

The chain recombines TRBV3-1 with TRBJ2-1; 10 bases are a match to TRBD2. The junction had 12 bases not matched to a gene; V was cut back by 3 bases and J by 7 bases. Germline CDR1 is LGHDT and CDR2 is YNNKEL (reference sequence). The CDR3 consists of 17 residues. DNA of the CDR3: TGTGCCAGCAGCCATCAGGCCCGGGCTAGCGGGAGTAATGAGCAGTTCTTC. Translation gives CASSHQARASGSNEQFF.

The rearrangement joins TRBV27 to TRBJ1-6, with 9 bases matching TRBD1. CDR1 is MNHEY and CDR2 is SMNVEV in the germline V gene (reference sequence). J lost 11 bases, V lost 5 bases, and 7 bases had no gene match. This CDR3 is built from 14 residues. DNA for the CDR3: TGTGCCAGCAGTCCCGGGACAGGGCAGACACCCCTCCACTTT. This sequence encodes CASSPGTGQTPLHF.

With respect to this clonotype: This may stem from a read error, because a much larger clone lies one nucleotide away. The genes are TRBV5-1 and TRBJ1-2; D is uncertain. Trimming left V 6 bases short and J 0 bases short, with 15 bases between. The CDR3 extends over 15 amino acids. Germline V gene data show CDR1 as SGHRS and CDR2 as YFSETQ. CDR3 nucleotide sequence: TGCGCCAGCAACTTTTCGGGAACCTCTAACTATGGCTACACCTTC. Protein product: CASNFSGTSNYGYTF.

The chain recombines TRBV27 with TRBJ2-1, with 12 nucleotides matching TRBD1. The J segment lost 9 bases and the V segment lost 7 bases, leaving 7 bases of the junction unmatched. The CDR3 sequence is 14 residues long. Per the germline V gene, CDR1 is MNHEY and CDR2 is SMNVEV (reference sequence). CDR3 coding DNA: TGTGCCAGCAATTGGGACAGGGGGCTCGGTGAGCAGTTCTTC. This translates into CASNWDRGLGEQFF.

V is TRBV27 and J is TRBJ2-3, with D perhaps matching TRBD1 (5 bases). The CDR3 extends over 16 amino acids. CDR1 and CDR2 (germline): MNHEY, SMNVEV (reference sequence). Trimming removed 2 bases from V and 0 bases from J, with 12 bases in between. The CDR3 DNA sequence: TGTGCCAGCAGTTTAATAGTAGGACAAAGCACAGATACGCAGTATTTT. This gives the protein CASSLIVGQSTDTQYF.

The CDR3 coding sequence is TGTGCCAGCAGCCTAGGGGGGGCTCATGGCTACACCTTC. Its translation: CASSLGGAHGYTF. This sequence joins TRBV12-3 or TRBV12-4 and TRBJ1-2; D is possibly TRBD1 (6 bases). The CDR3 sequence is 13 residues long. V was trimmed by 6 bases and J by 6 bases, leaving 14 bases between them.

This clonotype was detected only a few times. The chain uses TRBV27 and TRBJ2-6; D gene uncertain. The V gene's germline CDR1 is MNHEY and CDR2 SMNVEV (reference sequence). Trimming took off 7 bases at V and 4 bases at J, with 5 bases between the two ends. The CDR3 contains 12 residues. The CDR3 protein is CASTTGANVLTF. CDR3 bases: TGTGCCAGCACCACCGGGGCCAACGTCCTGACTTTC.

The V gene is TRBV2, the J gene TRBJ2-3; the D call may be TRBD1 or TRBD2 (6 bases each). Germline V gives CDR1 SNHLY, CDR2 FYNNEI. V shed 11 bases and J shed 6 bases, with 21 bases lying between them. The CDR3 extends over 14 amino acids. The CDR3 sequence: CASQRGGLGDTQYF. CDR3 nucleotides: TGTGCCTCCCAGCGAGGGGGGTTAGGTGATACGCAGTATTTT.

This chain connects TRBV27 to TRBJ2-1; D is possibly TRBD2 (5 bases). The CDR3 has 15 residues. Germline lookup yields CDR1 MNHEY and CDR2 SMNVEV (reference sequence). Deletions cut 3 bases from V and 3 bases from J, with 12 bases between. This chain's CDR3 is CASSFLGDRYNEQFF. The CDR3, as DNA: TGTGCCAGCAGTTTTCTCGGGGATCGCTACAATGAGCAGTTCTTC.

The chain has TRBV28 and TRBJ2-5; D is possibly TRBD2 (6 bases). The V gene lost 4 bases and the J gene lost 2 bases, with 14 bases spanning the gap. Germline CDR1 reads MDHEN; CDR2 reads SYDVKM. This CDR3 spans 15 amino acids. The CDR3 reads CASSSWGSGQETQYF. In DNA, the CDR3 is TGTGCCAGCAGTTCTTGGGGTAGCGGACAAGAGACCCAGTACTTC.

This clonotype was seen a handful of times. V and J are TRBV3-1 and TRBJ1-1, with D hard to call. Deletions cut 5 bases from V and 4 bases from J, with 5 bases between. This CDR3 region has 11 residues. The V gene's germline CDR1 is LGHDT and CDR2 YNNKEL (reference sequence). The CDR3 sequence: CASSWATEAFF. CDR3 bases: TGTGCCAGCAGCTGGGCCACTGAAGCTTTCTTT.

This CDR3 reads CASSSRGDTQYSYEQYF. DNA for the CDR3: TGTGCCAGCAGCTCACGAGGGGACACCCAATATTCCTACGAGCAGTACTTC. The V and J genes are TRBV7-6 and TRBJ2-7; TRBD1 might be the D (6 bases). There are 17 residues in the CDR3. Germline values: CDR1 SGHVS, CDR2 FNYEAQ. V lost 4 bases, J lost 1 base, and 20 bases lay in between.

The chain links TRBV7-8 to TRBJ2-3; 7 bases map to TRBD1. The CDR3 length is 16 residues. V shed 2 bases, J shed 3 bases, and the junction held 8 bases outside the gene matches. Germline CDR1 and CDR2: SGHVS and FQNEAQ. This chain's CDR3 is CASSLLRQGKTDTQYF. CDR3 nucleotides: TGTGCCAGCAGCTTATTGCGACAGGGAAAAACAGATACGCAGTATTTT.

The chain is built from TRBV27 and TRBJ2-1; 7 bases align to TRBD1. Germline V CDR1 and CDR2: MNHEY, SMNVEV (reference sequence). CDR3 length: 14 amino acids. The ends lost 4 bases at V and 10 bases at J; junction bases unmatched: 10. This CDR3 reads CASSYMTGPYEQFF. The CDR3 bases are TGTGCCAGCAGTTACATGACAGGGCCCTACGAGCAGTTCTTC.

As regards this clonotype: One junction end disagrees with the germline gene, perhaps due to a read error. The chain links TRBV6-6 to TRBJ1-6; 10 bases match TRBD1. This CDR3 is built from 14 residues. Germline CDR1 reads MNHNY; CDR2 reads SVGAGI (reference sequence). The chain's CDR3 is CTSRPGQGNSPLHF. CDR3 bases: TGTACCAGCAGGCCGGGACAGGGGAATTCACCCCTCCACTTT.

This clonotype has more than one count but fewer than ten. The chain uses TRBV27 and TRBJ1-2; 9 positions match TRBD1. The CDR3 spans 15 residues. Germline V CDR1 and CDR2: MNHEY, SMNVEV (reference sequence). The trim removed 3 bases at V and 4 bases at J, leaving 6 bases unmatched. CDR3 in DNA: TGTGCCAGCAGTTTCGGGACAGGGAACACCTATGGCTACACCTTC. It yields the protein CASSFGTGNTYGYTF.

A few counts support this clonotype. The chain combines TRBV27 with TRBJ2-4; D is possibly TRBD1 or TRBD2 (5 bases each). The J call may be incorrect, as the DNA end agrees better with TRBJ2-7. From germline, CDR1 is MNHEY and CDR2 SMNVEV (reference sequence). CDR3 size: 15 residues. The CDR3 nucleotides read TGTGCCAGCAGTTTAGCGGGTCAGGGAATCTACGAGCAGTACTTC. It codes for CASSLAGQGIYEQYF.

The chain links TRBV12-3 or TRBV12-4 to TRBJ2-5, with 11 nucleotides matching TRBD2. The CDR3 spans 17 residues. J was trimmed by 11 bases and V by 6 bases; bases with no gene match: 20. This chain's CDR3 is CASRFAISGGEVNEQYF. Here the CDR3 DNA reads TGTGCCAGCAGATTTGCGATTAGCGGGGGGGAGGTCAATGAGCAGTACTTC.